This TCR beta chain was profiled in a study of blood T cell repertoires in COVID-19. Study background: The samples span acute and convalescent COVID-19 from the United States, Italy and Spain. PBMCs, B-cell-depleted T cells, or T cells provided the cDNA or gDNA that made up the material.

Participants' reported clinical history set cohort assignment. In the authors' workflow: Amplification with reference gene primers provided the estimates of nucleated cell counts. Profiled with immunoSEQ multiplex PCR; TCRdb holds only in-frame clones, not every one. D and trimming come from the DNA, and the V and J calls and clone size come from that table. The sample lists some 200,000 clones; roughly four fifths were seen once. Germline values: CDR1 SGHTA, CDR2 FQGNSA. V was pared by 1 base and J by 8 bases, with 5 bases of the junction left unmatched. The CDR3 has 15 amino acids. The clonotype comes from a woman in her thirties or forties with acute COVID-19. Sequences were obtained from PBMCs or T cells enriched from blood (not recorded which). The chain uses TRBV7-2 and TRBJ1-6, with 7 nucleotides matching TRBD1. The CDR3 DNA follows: TGTGCCAGCAGCTTAGGACAGGGCGGCCATTCACCCCTCCACTTT. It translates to CASSLGQGGHSPLHF.